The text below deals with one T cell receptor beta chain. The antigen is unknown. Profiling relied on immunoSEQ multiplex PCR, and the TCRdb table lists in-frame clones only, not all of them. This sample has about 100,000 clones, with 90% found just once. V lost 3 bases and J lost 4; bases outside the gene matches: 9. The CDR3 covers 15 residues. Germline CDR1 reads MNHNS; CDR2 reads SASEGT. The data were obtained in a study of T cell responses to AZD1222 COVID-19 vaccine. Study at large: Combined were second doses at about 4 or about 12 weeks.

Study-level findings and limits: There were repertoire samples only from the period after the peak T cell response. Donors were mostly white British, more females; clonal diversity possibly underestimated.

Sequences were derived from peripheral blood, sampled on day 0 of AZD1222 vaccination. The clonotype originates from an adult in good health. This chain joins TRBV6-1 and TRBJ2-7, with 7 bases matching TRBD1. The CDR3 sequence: CASSDPGTVVYEQYF. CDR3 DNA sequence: TGTGCCAGCAGTGACCCCGGGACAGTCGTTTACGAGCAGTACTTC.